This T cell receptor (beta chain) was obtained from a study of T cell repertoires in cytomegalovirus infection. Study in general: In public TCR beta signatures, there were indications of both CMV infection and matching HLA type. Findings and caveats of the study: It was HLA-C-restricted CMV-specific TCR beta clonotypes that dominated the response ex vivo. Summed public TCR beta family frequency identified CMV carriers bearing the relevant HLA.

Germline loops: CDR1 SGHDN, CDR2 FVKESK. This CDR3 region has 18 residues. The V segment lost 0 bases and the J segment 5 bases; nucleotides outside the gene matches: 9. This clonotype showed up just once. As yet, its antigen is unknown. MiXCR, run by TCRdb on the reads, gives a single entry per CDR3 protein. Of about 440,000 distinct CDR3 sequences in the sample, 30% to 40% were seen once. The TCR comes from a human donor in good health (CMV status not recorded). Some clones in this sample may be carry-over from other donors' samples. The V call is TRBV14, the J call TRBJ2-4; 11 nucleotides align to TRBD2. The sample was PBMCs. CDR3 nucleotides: TGTGCCAGCAGCCAAGATCGGGGGCTAGCGGGGGGCCAAAACATTCAGTACTTC. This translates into CASSQDRGLAGGQNIQYF.